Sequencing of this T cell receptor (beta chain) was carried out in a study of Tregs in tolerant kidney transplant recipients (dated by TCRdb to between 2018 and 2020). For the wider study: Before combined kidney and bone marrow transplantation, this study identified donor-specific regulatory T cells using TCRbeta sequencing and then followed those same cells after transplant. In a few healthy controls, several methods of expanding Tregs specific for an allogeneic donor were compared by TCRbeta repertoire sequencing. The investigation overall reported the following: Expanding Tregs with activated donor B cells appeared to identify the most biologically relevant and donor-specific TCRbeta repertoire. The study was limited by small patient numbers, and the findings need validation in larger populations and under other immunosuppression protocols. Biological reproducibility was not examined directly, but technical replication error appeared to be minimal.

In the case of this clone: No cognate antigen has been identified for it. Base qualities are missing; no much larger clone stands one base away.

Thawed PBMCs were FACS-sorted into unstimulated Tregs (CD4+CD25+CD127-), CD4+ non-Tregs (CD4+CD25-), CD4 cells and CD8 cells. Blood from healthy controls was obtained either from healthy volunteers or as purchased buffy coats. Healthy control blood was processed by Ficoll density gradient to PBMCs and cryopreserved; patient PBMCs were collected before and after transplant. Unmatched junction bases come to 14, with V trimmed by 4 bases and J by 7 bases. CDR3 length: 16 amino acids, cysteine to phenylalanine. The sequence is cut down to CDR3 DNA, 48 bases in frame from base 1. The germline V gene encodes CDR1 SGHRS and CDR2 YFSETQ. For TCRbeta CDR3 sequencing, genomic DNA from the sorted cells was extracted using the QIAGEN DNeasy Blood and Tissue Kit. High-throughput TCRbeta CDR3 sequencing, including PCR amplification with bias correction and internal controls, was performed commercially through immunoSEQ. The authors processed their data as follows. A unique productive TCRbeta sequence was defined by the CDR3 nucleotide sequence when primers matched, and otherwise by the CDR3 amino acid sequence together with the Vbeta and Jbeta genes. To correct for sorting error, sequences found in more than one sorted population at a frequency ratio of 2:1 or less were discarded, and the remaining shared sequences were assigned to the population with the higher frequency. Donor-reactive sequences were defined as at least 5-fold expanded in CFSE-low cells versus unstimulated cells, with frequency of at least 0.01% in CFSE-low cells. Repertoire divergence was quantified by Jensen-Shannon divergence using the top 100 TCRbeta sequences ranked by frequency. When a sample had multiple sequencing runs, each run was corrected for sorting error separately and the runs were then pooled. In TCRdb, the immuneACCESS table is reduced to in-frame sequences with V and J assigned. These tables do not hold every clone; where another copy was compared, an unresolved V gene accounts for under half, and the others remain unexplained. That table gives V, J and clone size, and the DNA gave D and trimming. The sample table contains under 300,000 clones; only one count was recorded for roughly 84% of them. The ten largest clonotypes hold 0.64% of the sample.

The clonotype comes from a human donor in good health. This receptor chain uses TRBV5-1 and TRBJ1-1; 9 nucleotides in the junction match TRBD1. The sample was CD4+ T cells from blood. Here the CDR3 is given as CASSRMGQGPGLEAFF. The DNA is TGCGCCAGCAGCCGTATGGGACAGGGCCCGGGACTTGAAGCTTTCTTT.